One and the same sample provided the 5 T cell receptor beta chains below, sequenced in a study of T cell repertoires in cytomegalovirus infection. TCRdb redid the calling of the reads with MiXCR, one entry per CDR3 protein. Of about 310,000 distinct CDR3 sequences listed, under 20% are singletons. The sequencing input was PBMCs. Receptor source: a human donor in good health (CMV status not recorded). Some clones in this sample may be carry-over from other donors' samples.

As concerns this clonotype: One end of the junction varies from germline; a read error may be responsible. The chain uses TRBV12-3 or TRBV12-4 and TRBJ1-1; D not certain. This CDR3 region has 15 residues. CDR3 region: CACSLIPALGSEAFF. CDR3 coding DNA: TGTGCCTGCAGCCTAATTCCAGCCTTGGGCTCTGAAGCTTTCTTT.

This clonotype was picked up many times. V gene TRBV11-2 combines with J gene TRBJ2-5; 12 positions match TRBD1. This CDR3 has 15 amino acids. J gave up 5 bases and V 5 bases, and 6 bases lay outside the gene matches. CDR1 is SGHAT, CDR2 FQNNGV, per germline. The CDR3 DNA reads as TGTGCCAGCAGCCCTGGGGACAGGGGGCTTGAGACCCAGTACTTC. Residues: CASSPGDRGLETQYF. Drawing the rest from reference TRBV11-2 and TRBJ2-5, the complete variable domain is EAGVAQSPRYKIIEKRQSVAFWCNPISGHATLYWYQQILGQGPKLLIQFQNNGVVDDSQLPKDRFSAERLKGVDSTLKIQPAKLEDSAVYLCASSPGDRGLETQYFGPGTRLLVL.

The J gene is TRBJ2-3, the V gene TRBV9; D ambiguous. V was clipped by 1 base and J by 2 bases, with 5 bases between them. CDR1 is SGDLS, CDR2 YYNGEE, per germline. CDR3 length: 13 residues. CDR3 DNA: TGTGCCAGCAGCGTACGGCACACAGATACGCAGTATTTT. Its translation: CASSVRHTDTQYF.

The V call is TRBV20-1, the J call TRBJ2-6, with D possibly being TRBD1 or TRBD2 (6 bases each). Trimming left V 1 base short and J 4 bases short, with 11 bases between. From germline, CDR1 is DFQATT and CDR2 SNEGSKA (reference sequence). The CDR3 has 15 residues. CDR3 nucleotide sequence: TGCAGTGCTAGAGGGGGGGCCGGAGGGGCCAACGTCCTGACTTTC. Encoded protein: CSARGGAGGANVLTF.

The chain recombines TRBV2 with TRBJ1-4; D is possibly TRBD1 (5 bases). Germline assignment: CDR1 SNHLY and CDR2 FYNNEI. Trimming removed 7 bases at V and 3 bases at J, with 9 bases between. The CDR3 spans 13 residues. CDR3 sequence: CASTRDANEKLFF. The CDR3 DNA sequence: TGTGCCAGCACCAGGGATGCTAATGAAAAACTGTTTTTT.